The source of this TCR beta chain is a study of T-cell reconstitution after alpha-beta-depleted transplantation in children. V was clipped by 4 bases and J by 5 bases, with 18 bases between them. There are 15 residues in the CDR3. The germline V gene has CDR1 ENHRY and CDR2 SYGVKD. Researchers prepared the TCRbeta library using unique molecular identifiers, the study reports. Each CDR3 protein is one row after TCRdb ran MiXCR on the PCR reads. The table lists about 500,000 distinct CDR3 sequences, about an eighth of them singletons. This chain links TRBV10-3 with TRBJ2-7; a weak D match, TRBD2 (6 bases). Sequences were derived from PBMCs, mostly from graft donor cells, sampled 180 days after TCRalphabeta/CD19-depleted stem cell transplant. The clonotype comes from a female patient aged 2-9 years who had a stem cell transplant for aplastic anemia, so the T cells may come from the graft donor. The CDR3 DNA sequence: TGTGCCATCAGTGGGCATAGCGGCCCGGCGGACGAGCAGTACGTC. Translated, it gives CAISGHSGPADEQYV.